Reported below is one T cell receptor (beta chain). What it binds is unknown. Described time point: cycle 4 day 1 (C4D1), after 6 weeks of nivolumab. There was relapse after autologous stem cell transplantation in every patient, and there was variation in brentuximab vedotin exposure. Purified CD4+ T cells were obtained from thawed PBMCs through magnetic negative selection. Trimming cost V 5 bases and J 0 bases; bases outside gene matches: 4. The CDR3 length is 15 residues. In germline, CDR1 is SGHRS, CDR2 YFSETQ. These data come from a study of PD-1 blockade in classical Hodgkin lymphoma. Profiling relied on immunoSEQ multiplex PCR, and the TCRdb table lists in-frame clones only, not all of them. The data contain under 35,000 clones, 75% to 90% of them singletons. General study points: The study reported lower baseline TCR diversity in newly diagnosed patients than in healthy donors. Some patients began nivolumab under 1 year after ASCT. These patients were excluded from later analyses.

This chain connects TRBV5-1 to TRBJ2-1; 8 positions agree with TRBD2. The specimen comprised CD4+ T cells from blood, sampled before the fourth cycle of nivolumab. This clonotype originated in a human donor with classical Hodgkin lymphoma. The CDR3 protein is CASSYAGGSYNEQFF. In DNA form, the CDR3 reads TGCGCCAGCAGTTATGCGGGAGGCTCCTACAATGAGCAGTTCTTC.